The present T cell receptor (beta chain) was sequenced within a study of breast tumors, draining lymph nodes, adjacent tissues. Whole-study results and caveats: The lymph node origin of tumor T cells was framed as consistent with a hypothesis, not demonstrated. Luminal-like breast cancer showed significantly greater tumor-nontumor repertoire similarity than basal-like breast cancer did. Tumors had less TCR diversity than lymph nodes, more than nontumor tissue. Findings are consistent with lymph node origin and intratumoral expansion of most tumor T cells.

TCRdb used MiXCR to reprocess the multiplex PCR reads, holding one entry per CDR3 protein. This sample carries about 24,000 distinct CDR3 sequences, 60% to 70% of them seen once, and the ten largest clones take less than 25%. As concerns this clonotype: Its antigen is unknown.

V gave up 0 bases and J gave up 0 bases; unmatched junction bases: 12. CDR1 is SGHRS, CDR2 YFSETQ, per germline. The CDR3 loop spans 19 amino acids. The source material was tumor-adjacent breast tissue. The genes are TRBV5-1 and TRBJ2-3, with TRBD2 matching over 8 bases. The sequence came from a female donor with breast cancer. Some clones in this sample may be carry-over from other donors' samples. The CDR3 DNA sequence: TGCGCCAGCAGCTTGGCTTTTTCCTCCAGCGGGAGTAGCACAGATACGCAGTATTTT. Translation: CASSLAFSSSGSSTDTQYF.